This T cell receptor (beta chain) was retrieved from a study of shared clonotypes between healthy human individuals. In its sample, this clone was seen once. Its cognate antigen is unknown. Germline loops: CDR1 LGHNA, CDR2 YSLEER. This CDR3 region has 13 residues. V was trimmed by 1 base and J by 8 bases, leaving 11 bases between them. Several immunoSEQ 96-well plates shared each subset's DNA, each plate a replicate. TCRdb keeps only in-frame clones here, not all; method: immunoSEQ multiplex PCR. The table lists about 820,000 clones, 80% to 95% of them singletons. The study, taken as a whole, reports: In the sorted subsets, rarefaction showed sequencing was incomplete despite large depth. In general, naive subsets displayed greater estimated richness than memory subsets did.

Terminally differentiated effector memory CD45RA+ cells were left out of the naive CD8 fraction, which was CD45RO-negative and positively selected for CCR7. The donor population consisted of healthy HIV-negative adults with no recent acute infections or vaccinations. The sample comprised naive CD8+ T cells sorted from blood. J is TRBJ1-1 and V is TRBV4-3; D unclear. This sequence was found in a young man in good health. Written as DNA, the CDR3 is TGCGCCAGCAGCCAAGTAAAGGGTAAGGAAGCTTTCTTT. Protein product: CASSQVKGKEAFF.